The rows below give T cell receptor beta chains drawn from one sample of a study of shared clonotypes between healthy human individuals. Libraries were prepared by immunoSEQ multiplex PCR; TCRdb keeps only in-frame clonotypes and omits some of them. The sample lists over a million clones; approximately 80% were seen once. Material: memory CD4+ T cells from PBMCs. The receptors shown here come from a man between 18 and 35 years old in good health. Some clones in this sample may be carry-over from other donors' samples. Both conserved end residues are trimmed from each CDR3.

j_call	v_call	cdr3_aa
TRBJ2-2	TRBV19	ATQGSSTGELF
TRBJ2-7	TRBV27	ASSSRNLRLRGQY
TRBJ1-1	TRBV5-1	ASSPQGGFNTEAF
TRBJ2-2	TRBV7-9	ASSLAGVATGELF
TRBJ1-1	TRBV7-9	ASRPGEGEAF
TRBJ1-1	TRBV2	ASSAGENTEAF
TRBJ2-7	TRBV14	ASSRGLAFGEQY
TRBJ1-5	TRBV28	ASSLYGYGNQPQH
TRBJ1-3	TRBV12-5	ASGSIRDRGLYGNTIY
TRBJ1-2	TRBV6-6	ASSYIGGLRVYGYT
TRBJ1-5	TRBV28	ASSTGDQPQH
TRBJ2-7	TRBV29-1	SVGLGEEQY
TRBJ2-6	TRBV7-2	ASSVRAGANVLT
TRBJ2-1	TRBV9	ASSVQGGGFNEQF
TRBJ2-3	TRBV5-1	ASSFGRASRTDTQY
TRBJ1-5	TRBV7-7	ASSLDEDQPQH
TRBJ2-5	TRBV11-2	ASSLGPAETQY
TRBJ2-2	TRBV4-1	ASSPGLRGSGELF
TRBJ1-2	TRBV19	ASSITPDENYGYT
TRBJ1-2	TRBV2	ASSPDTAVLGYT
TRBJ2-5	TRBV14	ASSSGGRETQY
TRBJ2-1	TRBV6-1	ASTGGAGNEQF
TRBJ1-1	TRBV27	ASSSWTAPGGTEAF
TRBJ1-3	TRBV5-4	ASSLGGSSGNTIY
TRBJ1-1	TRBV18	ASSPGTGSFEAF
TRBJ2-1	TRBV7-2	ASSDRGRASYNEQF
TRBJ2-7	TRBV6-1	ASRITGDSLEQY
TRBJ1-3	TRBV6-6	AIRGTGNTIY
TRBJ1-1	TRBV28	ASSSGVGNEAF
TRBJ2-3	TRBV5-1	ASSLGLAVDTQY
TRBJ2-7	TRBV5-5	ASRRNRGLPYEQY
TRBJ1-1	TRBV7-2	ASRRGLGNTEAF
TRBJ1-1	TRBV10-3	AISESTGLNTEAF